This TCR beta chain comes out of a study of T cell responses to AZD1222 COVID-19 vaccine (dated by TCRdb to about 2021). As for the study more broadly: A total of 233 trial participants underwent TCR sequencing, of whom some 210 received two doses of AZD1222 and some 26 received two doses of the MenACWY control vaccine. Trial participants were enrolled by age into 18-55, 56-69 and 70-plus year subgroups, with 148, 28 and 57 TCR-sequenced participants respectively. Findings and caveats that apply to the study as a whole: Participants were mostly white British, with more females than males. The authors suggested clonal diversity may have been underestimated. In the small 56-69-year group, the increase in depth fell short of significance, most likely because of low power. The vaccine-associated CD4 TCRs covered the entire spike protein, and the dominant responses fell in regions 160-218 and 743-854. Because no samples from the day 14 peak response were available, repertoires could be characterized only after the peak T cell response. Reportedly, close to half of the unique spike-specific TCRs recognized epitopes lying outside the regions that are mutated in the B.1.351 and B.1.1.7 variants. After two AZD1222 doses, spike-specific TCR breadth and depth were significantly higher than at day 0 and than in MenACWY recipients. Conclusions about previously exposed vaccinees are limited, since just five to seven AZD1222 recipients were seropositive for SARS-CoV-2 at baseline.

The count of this clone is one. Its binding antigen is unknown. Base qualities are not recorded, but no much larger clone differs from it by a single base. The time point label corresponds to: about 28 days (+/-7) after the second vaccine dose. This specimen's treatment or condition label, per the study, means: meningococcal conjugate vaccine given as trial control. Vaccinee samples were obtained from the UK trials COV001 and COV002, which included a single-blind randomized controlled phase 2/3 trial of AZD1222 (ChAdOx1 nCoV-19) in healthy adults. For TCRbeta chain sequencing, PBMC samples from trial participants were taken at day 0 and at day 28 after the second dose. Including the terminal cysteine and phenylalanine, the CDR3 comprises 12 residues. Just CDR3 DNA is preserved here, 36 bases in frame from base 1. The trim is 5 bases for V and 6 bases for J, with a gap of 11 bases between the germline ends.

The CDR3 regions of human TCRbeta chains were analyzed by immunosequencing. The study's own analysis went as follows. TCRs in the repertoires were matched against a reference library of SARS-CoV-2-specific TCRs that had been generated with the MIRA antigen-specificity platform. Breadth meant the fraction of unique TCRs that were SARS-CoV-2-associated, whereas depth meant the fraction of total T cells that were SARS-CoV-2-associated. Using the MIRA data, each spike-specific TCR was mapped to the spike region that the TCR reacts to and placed in a CD4 or CD8 class. Log10-transformed breadth and depth values were compared by one-way ANOVA with Sidak's multiple comparisons tests. Held by TCRdb, this immuneACCESS table contains in-frame sequences only and omits some clones. Under half of the omission traces to an unresolved V gene where checked; the cause of the rest is unknown. For V, J and clone size, that table is used; D and trimming come from the DNA. This sample lists approximately 70,000 clones; around 88% were detected once. Clones ranked in the top ten supply 9% to 10% of the sample.

The specimen was peripheral blood, collected 28 days after the second dose of the MenACWY control vaccine. The rearranged segments are TRBV12-3 or TRBV12-4 and TRBJ2-7; the D region possibly corresponds to TRBD1 (6 bases align). This clonotype originated in an adult who received the MenACWY meningococcal vaccine as a control. The CDR3 sequence is CASSPRTAEQYF. The DNA is TGTGCCAGCAGTCCGAGGACAGCCGAGCAGTACTTC.